This TCR beta chain is from a study of T-cell reconstitution after alpha-beta-depleted transplantation in children. CDR3 length: 14 residues. V lost 6 bases and J lost 5; bases outside the gene matches: 9. This sample's TCRbeta library carried unique molecular identifier barcodes. One entry per CDR3 protein, called by TCRdb with MiXCR from the PCR reads. The data show hundreds of thousands of distinct CDR3 sequences, 12% seen once. The chain carries TRBV12-3 or TRBV12-4 and TRBJ2-5; TRBD1 matches at 7 bases. Source: PBMCs from the stem cell graft donor, taken from the stem cell graft. The clonotype was recovered from a human donor who donated a stem cell graft to a child with combined immunodeficiency. CDR3 loop: CASSRDREWETQYF. As DNA, the CDR3 is TGTGCCAGCAGCCGTGACAGGGAGTGGGAGACCCAGTACTTC.